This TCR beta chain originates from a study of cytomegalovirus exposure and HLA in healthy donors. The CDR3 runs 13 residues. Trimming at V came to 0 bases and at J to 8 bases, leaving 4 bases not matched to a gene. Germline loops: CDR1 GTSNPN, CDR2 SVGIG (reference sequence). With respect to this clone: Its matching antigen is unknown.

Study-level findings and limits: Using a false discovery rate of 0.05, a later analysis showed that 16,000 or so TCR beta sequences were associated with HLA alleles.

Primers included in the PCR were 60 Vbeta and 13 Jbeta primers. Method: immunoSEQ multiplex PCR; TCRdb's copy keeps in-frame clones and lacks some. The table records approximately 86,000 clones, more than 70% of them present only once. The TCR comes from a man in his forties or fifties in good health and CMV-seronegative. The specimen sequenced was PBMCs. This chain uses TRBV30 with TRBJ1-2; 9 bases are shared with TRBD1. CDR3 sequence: CAWSVQGARGYTF. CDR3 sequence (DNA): TGTGCCTGGAGTGTACAGGGGGCACGAGGCTACACCTTC.